The T cell receptor beta chain described here comes from a study of chemoradiotherapy in HPV16-positive cancers. Study background: Candidate HPV-specific clones and shared TCR motifs came from a couple of HPV16-positive patients. Study-wide results and limits: The functional HPV-specific definition rests on just two HPV16-positive patients. During treatment, candidate HPV-specific clones and E7-related motifs expanded in tumor.

Assay: immunoSEQ multiplex PCR; the TCRdb copy retains only in-frame clones and omits some. The table shows around 29,000 clones, with nearly 95% occurring only once. With respect to this clone: Its antigen is unknown.

The CDR3 consists of 14 residues. The V gene's germline CDR1 is SGHNT and CDR2 YYREEE (reference sequence). V was trimmed by 7 bases and J by 1 base, leaving 12 bases between them. Specimen: blood, collected from a patient who underwent chemoradiotherapy. This chain uses TRBV5-4 with TRBJ2-1; D is ambiguous. The TCR was taken from a human donor with HPV-associated anogenital cancer. CDR3 region: CASHDPQSYNEQFF. The CDR3 DNA reads as TGTGCCAGCCACGACCCACAATCCTACAATGAGCAGTTCTTC.